This TCR beta chain was found in a study of CD8+ T cells in alopecia areata. Whole-study results and caveats: Given one nonresponder, whether baseline CD8+ expansion relates to response remains uncertain.

TCR sequencing used cDNA made by reverse transcription of extracted RNA. Profiled with immunoSEQ multiplex PCR; TCRdb holds only in-frame clones, not every one. The sample contains 180,000 or so clones, approximately 50% of which appear only once. The V end lost 6 bases, the J end lost 3 bases, and 3 bases lay between the germline ends. CDR3 length: 10 residues. Germline V lookup: CDR1 MNHNY, CDR2 SVGAGI (reference sequence). Noted treatment: oral pan-JAK inhibitor, 5-10 mg twice daily. This clone was counted ten times or more. Its antigen is not identified. The same CDR3 arises from other DNA sequences in this sample as well.

The clonotype was recovered from a human donor with alopecia areata. The sequenced sample was CD8+ T cells sorted from blood, obtained around week 54, from a patient treated with tofacitinib. The V call is TRBV6-6, the J call TRBJ2-7, with unresolved D. The CDR3 is CASRDYEQYF. In nucleotides, the CDR3 is TGTGCCAGCAGAGACTACGAGCAGTACTTC.